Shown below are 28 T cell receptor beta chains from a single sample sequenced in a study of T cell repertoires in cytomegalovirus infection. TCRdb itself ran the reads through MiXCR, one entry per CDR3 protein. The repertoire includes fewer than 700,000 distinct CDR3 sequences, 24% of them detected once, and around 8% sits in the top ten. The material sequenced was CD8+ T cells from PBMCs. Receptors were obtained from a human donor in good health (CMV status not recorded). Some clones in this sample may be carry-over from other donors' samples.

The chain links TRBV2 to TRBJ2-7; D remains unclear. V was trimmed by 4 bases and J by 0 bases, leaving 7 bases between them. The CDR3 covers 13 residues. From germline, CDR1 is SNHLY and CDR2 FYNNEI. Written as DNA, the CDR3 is TGTGCCAGCAGTGGATTAAGCTCCTACGAGCAGTACGTC. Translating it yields CASSGLSSYEQYV.

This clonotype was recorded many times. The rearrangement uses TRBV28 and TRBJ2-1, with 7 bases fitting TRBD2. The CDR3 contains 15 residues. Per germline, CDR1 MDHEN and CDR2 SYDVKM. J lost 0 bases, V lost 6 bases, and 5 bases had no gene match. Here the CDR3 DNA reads TGTGCCAGCAGGGGGGGGAGAAACTCCTACAATGAGCAGTTCTTC. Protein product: CASRGGRNSYNEQFF.

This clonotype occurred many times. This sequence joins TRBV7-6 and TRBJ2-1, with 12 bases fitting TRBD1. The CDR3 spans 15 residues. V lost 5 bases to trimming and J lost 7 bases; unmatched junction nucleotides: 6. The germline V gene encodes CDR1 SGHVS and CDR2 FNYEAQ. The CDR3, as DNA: TGTGCCAGCAGCCCCGGGACAGGGGGCAGAAATGAGCAGTTCTTC. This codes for CASSPGTGGRNEQFF.

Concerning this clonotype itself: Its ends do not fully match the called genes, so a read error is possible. This CDR3 is CASSVFPGQGTDSQYF. The CDR3 nucleotides read TGTGCCAGCAGCGTATTCCCGGGACAGGGCACAGATTCGCAGTATTTT. This chain uses TRBV9 with TRBJ2-3, with 9 bases fitting TRBD1. Germline CDR1 and CDR2: SGDLS and YYNGEE. CDR3 size: 16 residues. Based on the CDR3 plus reference TRBV9 and TRBJ2-3, the full variable domain is DSGVTQTPKHLITATGQRVTLRCSPRSGDLSVYWYQQSLDQGLQFLIQYYNGEERAKGNILERFSAQQFPDLHSELNLSSLELGDSALYFCASSVFPGQGTDSQYFGPGTRLTVL.

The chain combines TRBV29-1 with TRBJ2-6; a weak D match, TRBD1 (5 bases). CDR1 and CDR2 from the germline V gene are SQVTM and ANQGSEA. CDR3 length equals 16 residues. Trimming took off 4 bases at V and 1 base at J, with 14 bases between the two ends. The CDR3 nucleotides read TGCAGCGTTGTTGTTCTCAGGGATTCTGGGGCCAACGTCCTGACTTTC. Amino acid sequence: CSVVVLRDSGANVLTF.

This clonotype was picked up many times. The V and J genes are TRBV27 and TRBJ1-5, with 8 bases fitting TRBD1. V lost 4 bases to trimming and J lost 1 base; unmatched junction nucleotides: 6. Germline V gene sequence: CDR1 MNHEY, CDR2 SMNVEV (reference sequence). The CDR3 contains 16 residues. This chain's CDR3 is CASSSTGVWSNQPQHF. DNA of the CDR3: TGTGCCAGCAGTTCGACAGGGGTGTGGAGCAATCAGCCCCAGCATTTT.

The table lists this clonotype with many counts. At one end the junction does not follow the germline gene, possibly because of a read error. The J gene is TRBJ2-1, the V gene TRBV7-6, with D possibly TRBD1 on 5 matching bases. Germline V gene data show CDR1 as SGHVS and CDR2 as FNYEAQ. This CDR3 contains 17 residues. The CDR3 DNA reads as TGTGCTAGCAGCTTAGGGGCACCGGGCAGAGTATACAATGAGCAGTTCTTC. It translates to CASSLGAPGRVYNEQFF.

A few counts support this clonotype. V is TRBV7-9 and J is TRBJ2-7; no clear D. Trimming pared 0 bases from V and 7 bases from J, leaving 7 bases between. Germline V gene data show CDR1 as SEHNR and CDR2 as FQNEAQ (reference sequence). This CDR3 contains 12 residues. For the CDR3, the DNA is TGTGCCAGCAGCTTAGCGAATGGTGAGCAGTACTTC. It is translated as CASSLANGEQYF.

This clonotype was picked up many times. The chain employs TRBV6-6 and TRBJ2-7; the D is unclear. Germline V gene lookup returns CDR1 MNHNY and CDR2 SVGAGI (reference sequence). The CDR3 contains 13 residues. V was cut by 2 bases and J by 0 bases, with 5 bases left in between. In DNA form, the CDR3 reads TGTGCCAGCAGTTACCTCGGCTCCTACGAGCAGTACGTC. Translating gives CASSYLGSYEQYV.

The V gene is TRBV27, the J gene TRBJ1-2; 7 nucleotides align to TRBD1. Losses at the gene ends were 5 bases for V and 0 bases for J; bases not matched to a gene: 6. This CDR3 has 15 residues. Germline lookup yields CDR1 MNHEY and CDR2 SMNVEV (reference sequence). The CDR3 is CASSRQGPSNYGYTF. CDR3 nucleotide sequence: TGTGCCAGCAGTAGACAGGGACCCTCTAACTATGGCTACACCTTC.

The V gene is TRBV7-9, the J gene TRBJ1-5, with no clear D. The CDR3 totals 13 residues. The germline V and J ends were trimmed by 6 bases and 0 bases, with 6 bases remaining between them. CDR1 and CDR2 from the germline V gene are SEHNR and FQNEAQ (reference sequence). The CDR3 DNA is TGTGCCAGCAGAGGGAATAGCAATCAGCCCCAGCATTTT. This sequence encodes CASRGNSNQPQHF.

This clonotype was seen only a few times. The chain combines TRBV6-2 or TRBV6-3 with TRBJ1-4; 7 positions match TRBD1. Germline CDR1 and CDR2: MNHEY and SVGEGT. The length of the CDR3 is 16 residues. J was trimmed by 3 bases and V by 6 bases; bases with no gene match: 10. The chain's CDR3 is CASSPGQKTSNEKLFF. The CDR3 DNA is TGTGCCAGCAGCCCGGGACAGAAGACGTCTAATGAAAAACTGTTTTTT.

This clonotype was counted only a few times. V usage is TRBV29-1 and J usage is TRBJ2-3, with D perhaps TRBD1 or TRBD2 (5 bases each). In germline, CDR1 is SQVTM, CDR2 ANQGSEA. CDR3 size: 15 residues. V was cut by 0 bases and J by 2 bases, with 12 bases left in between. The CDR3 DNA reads TGCAGCGTTGAAGATGGGGGATCCATCACAGATACGCAGTATTTT. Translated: CSVEDGGSITDTQYF.

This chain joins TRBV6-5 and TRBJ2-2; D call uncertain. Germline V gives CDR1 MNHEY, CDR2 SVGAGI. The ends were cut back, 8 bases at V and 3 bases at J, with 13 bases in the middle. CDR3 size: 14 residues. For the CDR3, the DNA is TGTGCCAGCGGTTTGGGCCTTTACACCGGGGAGCTGTTTTTT. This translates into CASGLGLYTGELFF.

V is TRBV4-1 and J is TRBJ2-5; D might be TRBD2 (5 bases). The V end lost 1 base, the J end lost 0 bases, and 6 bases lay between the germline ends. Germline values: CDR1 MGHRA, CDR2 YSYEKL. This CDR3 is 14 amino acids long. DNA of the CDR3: TGCGCCAGCAGCCAAGGACTAAACCAAGAGACCCAGTACTTC. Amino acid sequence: CASSQGLNQETQYF.

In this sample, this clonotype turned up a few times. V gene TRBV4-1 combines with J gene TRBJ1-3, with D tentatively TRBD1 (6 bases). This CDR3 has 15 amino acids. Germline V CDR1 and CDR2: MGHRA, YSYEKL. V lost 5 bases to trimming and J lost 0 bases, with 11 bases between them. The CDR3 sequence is CASSSPQGSGNTIYF. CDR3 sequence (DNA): TGCGCCAGCAGCTCGCCACAGGGCTCTGGAAACACCATATATTTT.

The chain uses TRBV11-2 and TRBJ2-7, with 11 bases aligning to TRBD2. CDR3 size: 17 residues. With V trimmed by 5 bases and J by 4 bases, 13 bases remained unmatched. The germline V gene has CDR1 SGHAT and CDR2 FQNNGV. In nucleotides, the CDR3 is TGTGCCAGCAGCCCAGGGGCTAGCGGGGGGCTATATTACGAGCAGTACGTC. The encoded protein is CASSPGASGGLYYEQYV.

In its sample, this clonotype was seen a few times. The CDR3 sequence: CSASGEGTLYGYTF. In DNA form, the CDR3 reads TGCAGTGCTAGCGGCGAAGGGACCCTTTATGGCTACACCTTC. The rearrangement joins TRBV20-1 to TRBJ1-2, with D possibly TRBD1 on 5 matching bases. This CDR3 is 14 amino acids long. Between the trimmed V and J ends, which lost 3 bases and 5 bases, there was a span of 16 bases. Germline V gives CDR1 DFQATT, CDR2 SNEGSKA (reference sequence).

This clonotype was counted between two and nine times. For the CDR3, the DNA is TGTGCCAGCAGTTACGTGACAGGGGGGACCGGGGAGCTGTTTTTT. Encoded protein: CASSYVTGGTGELFF. The J gene is TRBJ2-2, the V gene TRBV6-5; TRBD1 agrees at 9 bases. This CDR3 has 15 residues. In germline, CDR1 is MNHEY, CDR2 SVGAGI. V shed 2 bases, J shed 5 bases, and the junction held 3 bases outside the gene matches.

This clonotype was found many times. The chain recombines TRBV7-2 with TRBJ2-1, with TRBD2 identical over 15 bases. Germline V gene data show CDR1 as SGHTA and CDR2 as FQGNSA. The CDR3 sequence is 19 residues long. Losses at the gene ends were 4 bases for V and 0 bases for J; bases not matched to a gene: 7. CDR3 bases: TGTGCCAGCAGCTCTCCGGGACTAGCGGGGGGATTCTCCTACAATGAGCAGTTCTTC. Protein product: CASSSPGLAGGFSYNEQFF.

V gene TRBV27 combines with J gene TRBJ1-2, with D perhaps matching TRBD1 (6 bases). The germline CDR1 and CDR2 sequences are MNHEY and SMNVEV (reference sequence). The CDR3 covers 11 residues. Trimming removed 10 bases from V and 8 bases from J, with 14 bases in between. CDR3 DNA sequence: TGTGCCATCTTCACAGGGACCGGCTACACCTTC. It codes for CAIFTGTGYTF.

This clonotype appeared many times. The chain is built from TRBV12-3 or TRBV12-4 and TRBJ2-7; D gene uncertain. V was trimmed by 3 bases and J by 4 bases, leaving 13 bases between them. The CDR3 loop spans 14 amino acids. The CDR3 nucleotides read TGTGCCAGCAGTTTCAAGATTCAACGGTACGAGCAGTACTTC. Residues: CASSFKIQRYEQYF.

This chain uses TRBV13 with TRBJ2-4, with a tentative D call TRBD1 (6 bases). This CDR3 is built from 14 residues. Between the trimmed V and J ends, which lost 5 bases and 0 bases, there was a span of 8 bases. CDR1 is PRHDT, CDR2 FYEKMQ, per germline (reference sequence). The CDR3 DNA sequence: TGTGCCAGCAGCCAGGGGAGAGCCAAAAACATTCAGTACTTC. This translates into CASSQGRAKNIQYF.

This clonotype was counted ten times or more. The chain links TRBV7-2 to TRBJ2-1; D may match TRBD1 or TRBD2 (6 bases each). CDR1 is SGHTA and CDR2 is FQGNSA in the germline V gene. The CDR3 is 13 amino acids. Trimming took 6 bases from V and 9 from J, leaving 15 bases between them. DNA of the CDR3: TGTGCCAGCAGTCCCGGGGGCCTCATTGAGCAGTTCTTC. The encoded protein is CASSPGGLIEQFF.

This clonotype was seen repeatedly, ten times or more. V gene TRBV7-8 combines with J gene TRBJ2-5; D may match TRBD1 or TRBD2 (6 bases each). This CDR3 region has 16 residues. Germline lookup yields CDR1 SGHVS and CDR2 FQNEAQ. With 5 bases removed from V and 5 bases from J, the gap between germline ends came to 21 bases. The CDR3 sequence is CASSLLGGTPRETQYF. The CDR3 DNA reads TGTGCCAGCAGCCTCCTTGGCGGGACACCCCGGGAGACCCAGTACTTC.

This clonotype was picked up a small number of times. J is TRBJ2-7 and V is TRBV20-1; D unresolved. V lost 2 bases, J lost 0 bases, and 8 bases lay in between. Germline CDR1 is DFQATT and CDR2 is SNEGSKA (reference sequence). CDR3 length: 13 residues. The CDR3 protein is CSARKEASYEQYV. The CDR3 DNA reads TGCAGTGCTAGAAAAGAGGCCTCCTACGAGCAGTACGTC.

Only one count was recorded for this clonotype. The CDR3 bases are TGCAGTGGGAGGGAGCTATTGACCTACAATGAGCAGTTCTTC. It specifies CSGRELLTYNEQFF. The chain links TRBV20-1 to TRBJ2-1; TRBD2 might be the D (6 bases). The germline V gene has CDR1 DFQATT and CDR2 SNEGSKA (reference sequence). The V end was cut by 7 bases, the J end by 2 bases, with 15 bases between. The CDR3 covers 14 residues.

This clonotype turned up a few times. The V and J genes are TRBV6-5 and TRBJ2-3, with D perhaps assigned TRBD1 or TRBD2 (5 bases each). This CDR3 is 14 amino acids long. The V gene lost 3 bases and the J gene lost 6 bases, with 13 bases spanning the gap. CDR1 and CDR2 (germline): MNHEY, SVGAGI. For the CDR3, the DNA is TGTGCCAGCAGTTATGACGGGGCCGGGGATACGCAGTATTTT. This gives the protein CASSYDGAGDTQYF.